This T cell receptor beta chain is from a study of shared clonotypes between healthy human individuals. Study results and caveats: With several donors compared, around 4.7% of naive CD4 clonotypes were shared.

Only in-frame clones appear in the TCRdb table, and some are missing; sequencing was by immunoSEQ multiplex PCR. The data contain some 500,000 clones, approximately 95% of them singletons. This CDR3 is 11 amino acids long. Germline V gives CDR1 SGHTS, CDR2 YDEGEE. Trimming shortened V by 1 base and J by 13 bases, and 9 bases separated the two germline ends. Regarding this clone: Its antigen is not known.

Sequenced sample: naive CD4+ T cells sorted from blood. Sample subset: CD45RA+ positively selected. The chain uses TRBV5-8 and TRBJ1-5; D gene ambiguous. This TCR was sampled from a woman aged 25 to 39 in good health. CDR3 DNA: TGTGCCAGCAGCTTGCTCCAAGCTCAGCATTTT. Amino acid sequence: CASSLLQAQHF.